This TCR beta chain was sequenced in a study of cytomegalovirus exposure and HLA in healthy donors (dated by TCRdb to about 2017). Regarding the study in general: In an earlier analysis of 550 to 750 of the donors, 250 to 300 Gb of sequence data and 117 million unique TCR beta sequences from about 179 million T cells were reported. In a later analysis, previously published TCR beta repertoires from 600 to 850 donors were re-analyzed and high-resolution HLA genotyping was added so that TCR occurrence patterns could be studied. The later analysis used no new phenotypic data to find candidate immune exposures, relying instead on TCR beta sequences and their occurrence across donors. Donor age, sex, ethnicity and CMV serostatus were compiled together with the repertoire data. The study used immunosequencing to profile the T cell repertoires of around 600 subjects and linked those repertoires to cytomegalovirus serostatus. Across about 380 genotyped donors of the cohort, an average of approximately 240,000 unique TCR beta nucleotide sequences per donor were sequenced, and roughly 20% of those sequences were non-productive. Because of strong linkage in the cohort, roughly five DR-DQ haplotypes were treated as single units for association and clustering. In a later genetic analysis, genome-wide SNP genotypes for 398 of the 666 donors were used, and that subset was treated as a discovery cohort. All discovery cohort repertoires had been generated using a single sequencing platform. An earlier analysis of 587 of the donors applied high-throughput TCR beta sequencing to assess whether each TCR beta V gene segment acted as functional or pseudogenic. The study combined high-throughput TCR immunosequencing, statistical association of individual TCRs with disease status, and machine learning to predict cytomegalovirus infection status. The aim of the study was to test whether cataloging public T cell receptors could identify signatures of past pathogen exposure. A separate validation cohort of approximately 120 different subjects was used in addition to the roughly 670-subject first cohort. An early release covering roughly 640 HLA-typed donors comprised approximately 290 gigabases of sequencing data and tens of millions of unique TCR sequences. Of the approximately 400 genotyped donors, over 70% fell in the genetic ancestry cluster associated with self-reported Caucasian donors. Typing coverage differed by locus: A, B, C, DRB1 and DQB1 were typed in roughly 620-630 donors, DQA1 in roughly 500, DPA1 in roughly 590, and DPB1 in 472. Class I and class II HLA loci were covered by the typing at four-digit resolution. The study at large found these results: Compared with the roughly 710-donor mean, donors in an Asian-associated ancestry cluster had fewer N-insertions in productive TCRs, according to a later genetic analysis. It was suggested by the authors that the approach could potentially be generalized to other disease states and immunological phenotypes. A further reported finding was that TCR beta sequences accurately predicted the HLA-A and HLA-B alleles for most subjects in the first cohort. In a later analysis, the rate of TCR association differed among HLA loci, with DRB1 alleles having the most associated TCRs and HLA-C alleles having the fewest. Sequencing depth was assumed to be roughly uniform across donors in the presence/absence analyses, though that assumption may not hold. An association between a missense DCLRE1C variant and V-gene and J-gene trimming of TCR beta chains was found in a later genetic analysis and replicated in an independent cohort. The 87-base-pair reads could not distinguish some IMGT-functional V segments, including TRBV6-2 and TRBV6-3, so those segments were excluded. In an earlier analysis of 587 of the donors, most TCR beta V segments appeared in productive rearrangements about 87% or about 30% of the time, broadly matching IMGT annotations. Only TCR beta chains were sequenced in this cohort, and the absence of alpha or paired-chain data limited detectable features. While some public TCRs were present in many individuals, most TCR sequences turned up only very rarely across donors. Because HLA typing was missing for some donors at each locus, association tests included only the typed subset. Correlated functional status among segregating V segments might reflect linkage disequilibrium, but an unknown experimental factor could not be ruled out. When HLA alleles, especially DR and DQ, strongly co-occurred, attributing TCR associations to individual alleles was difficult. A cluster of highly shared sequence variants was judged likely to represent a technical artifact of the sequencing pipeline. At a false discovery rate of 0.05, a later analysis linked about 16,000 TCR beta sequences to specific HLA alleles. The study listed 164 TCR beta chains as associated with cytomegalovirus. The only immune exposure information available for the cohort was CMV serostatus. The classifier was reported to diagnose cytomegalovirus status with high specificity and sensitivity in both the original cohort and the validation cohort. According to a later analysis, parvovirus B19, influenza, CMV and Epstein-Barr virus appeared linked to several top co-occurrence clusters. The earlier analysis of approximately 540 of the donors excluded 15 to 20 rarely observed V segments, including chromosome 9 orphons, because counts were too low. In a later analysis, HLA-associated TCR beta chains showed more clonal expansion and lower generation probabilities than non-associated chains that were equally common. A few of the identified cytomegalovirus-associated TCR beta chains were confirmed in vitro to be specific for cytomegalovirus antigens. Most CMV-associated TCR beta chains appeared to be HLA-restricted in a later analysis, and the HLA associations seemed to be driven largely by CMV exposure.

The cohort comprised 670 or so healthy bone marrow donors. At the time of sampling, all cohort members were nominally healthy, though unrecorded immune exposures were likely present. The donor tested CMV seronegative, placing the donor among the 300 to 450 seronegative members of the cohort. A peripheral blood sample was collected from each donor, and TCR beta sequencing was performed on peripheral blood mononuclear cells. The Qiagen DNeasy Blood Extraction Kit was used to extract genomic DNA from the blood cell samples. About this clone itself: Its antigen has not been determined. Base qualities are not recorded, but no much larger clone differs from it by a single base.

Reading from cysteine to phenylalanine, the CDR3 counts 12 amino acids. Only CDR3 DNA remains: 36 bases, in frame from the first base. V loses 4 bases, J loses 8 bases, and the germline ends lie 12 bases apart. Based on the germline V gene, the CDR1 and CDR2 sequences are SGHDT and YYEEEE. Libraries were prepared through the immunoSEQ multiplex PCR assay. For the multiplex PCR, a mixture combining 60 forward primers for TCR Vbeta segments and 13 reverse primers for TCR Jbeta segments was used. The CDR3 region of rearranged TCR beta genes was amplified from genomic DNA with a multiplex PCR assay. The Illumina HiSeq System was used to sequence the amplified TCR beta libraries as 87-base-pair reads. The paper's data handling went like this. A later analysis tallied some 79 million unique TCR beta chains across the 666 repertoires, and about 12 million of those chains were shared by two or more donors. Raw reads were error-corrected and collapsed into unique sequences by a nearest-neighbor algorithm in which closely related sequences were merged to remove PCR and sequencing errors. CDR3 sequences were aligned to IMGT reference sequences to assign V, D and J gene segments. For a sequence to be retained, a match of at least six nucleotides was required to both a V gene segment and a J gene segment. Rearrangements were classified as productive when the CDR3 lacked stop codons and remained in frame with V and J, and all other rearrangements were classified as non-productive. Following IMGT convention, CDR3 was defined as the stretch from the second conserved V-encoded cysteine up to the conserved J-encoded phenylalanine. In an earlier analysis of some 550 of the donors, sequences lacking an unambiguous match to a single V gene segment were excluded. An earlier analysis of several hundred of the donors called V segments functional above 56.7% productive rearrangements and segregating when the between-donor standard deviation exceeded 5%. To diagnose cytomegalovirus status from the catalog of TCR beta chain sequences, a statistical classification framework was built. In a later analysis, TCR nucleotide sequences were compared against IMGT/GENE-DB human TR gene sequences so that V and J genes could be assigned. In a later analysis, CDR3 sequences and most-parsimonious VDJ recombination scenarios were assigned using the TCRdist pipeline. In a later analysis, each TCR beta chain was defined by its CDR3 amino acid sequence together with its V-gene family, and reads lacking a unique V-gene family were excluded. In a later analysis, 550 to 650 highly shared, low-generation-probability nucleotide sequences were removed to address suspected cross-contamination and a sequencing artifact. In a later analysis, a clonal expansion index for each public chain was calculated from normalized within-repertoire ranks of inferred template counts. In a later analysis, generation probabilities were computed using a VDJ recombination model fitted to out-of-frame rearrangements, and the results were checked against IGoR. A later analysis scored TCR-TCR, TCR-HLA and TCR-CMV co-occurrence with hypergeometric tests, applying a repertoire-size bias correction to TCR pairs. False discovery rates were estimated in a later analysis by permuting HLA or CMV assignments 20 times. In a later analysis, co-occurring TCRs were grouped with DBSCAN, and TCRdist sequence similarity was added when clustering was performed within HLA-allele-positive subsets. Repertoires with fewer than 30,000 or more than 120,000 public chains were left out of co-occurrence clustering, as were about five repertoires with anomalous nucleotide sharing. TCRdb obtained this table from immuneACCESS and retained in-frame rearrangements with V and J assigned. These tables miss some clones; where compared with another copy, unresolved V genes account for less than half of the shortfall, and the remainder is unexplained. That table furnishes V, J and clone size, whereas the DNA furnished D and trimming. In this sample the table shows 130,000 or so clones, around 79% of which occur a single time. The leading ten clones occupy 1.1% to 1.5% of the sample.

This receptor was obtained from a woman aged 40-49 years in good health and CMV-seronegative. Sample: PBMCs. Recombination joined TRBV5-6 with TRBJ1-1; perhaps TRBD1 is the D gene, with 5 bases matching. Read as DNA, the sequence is TGTGCCAGCAGCAAGGGGTTTCTGGAAGCTTTCTTT. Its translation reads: CASSKGFLEAFF.